The T cell receptor beta chain under discussion was sequenced for a study of cytomegalovirus exposure and HLA in healthy donors. The donors were members of the validation cohort comprising over a hundred subjects, separate from the roughly 730-subject first cohort. Study results and caveats: Across donors, most TCRs were seen rarely, yet some public ones were widespread.

The CDR3 loop spans 15 amino acids. In germline, CDR1 is MNHEY, CDR2 SMNVEV (reference sequence). V shed 7 bases and J shed 9 bases, with 19 bases lying between them. As regards this clone: As yet, its antigen is unknown.

Here immunoSEQ multiplex PCR was the method, and the copy in TCRdb shows in-frame clones only, minus some. Found here are 68,000 or so clones, roughly 97% of them singletons; the top ten hold around 2.4%. The TCR sequence derives from a man aged 18 to 29 in good health and CMV-seronegative. The source material was PBMCs. The genes are TRBV27 and TRBJ1-6; maybe TRBD1 (5 bases). CDR3 region: CASTKEEGRGSPLHF. The CDR3 DNA reads as TGTGCCAGCACTAAGGAGGAGGGGCGCGGTTCACCCCTCCACTTT.